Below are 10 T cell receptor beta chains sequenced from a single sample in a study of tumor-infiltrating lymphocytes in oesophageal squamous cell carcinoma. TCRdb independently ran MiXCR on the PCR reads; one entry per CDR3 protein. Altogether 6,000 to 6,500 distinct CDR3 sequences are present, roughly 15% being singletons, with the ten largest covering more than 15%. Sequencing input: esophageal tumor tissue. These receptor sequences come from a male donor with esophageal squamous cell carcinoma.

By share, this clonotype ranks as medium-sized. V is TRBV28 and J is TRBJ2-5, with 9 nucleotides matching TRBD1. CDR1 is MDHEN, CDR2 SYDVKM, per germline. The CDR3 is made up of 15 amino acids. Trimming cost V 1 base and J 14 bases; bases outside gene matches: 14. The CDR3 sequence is CASSLSTGGETGFYF. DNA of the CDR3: TGTGCCAGCAGTTTATCGACAGGGGGAGAGACCGGTTTCTACTTC.

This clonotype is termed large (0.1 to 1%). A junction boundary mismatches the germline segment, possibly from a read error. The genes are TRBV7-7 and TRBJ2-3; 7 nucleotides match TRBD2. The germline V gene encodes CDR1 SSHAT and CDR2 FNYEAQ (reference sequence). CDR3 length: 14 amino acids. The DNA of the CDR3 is TGTGCTAGCAGCCCCGGGGGGACCACAGATACGCAGTATTTT. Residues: CASSPGGTTDTQYF.

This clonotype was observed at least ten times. The CDR3 protein is CASSAGLAGTVQYF. DNA of the CDR3: TGCGCCAGCAGTGCAGGACTAGCGGGGACTGTGCAGTACTTC. The genes are TRBV10-1 and TRBJ2-7; 12 bases fit TRBD2. Germline V gene lookup returns CDR1 WNHNN and CDR2 SYGVQD (reference sequence). V was clipped by 4 bases and J by 9 bases; unmatched bases: 7. The CDR3 has 14 amino acids.

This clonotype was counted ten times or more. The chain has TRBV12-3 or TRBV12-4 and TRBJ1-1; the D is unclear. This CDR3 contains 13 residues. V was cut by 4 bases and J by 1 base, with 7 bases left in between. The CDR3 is CASSSRQNTEAFF. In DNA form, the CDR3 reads TGTGCCAGCAGTTCCCGACAGAACACTGAAGCTTTCTTT.

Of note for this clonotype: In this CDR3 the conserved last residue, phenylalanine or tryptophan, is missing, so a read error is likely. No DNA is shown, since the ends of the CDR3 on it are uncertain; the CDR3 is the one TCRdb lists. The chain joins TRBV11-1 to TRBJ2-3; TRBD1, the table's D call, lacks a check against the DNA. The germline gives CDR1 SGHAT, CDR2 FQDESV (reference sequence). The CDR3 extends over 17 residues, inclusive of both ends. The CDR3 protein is CASSLLRTGNYGYTFGP.

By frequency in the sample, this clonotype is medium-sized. CDR3 sequence (DNA): TGTGCCAGCAGCTTAGGTATTTGGGGCTCTGGGGCCAACGTCCTGACTTTC. The encoded protein is CASSLGIWGSGANVLTF. The V call is TRBV7-9, the J call TRBJ2-6; unclear D gene. CDR1 and CDR2 from the germline V gene are SEHNR and FQNEAQ (reference sequence). CDR3 length: 17 amino acids. V lost 1 base, J lost 0 bases, and 10 bases lay in between.

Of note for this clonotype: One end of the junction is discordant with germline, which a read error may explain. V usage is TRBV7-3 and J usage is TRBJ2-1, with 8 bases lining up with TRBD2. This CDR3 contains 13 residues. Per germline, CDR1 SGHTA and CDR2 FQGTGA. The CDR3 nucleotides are TGTGCGATCAACGTGGGACTAGTTAATGAGGAGTTCTTC. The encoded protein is CAINVGLVNEEFF.

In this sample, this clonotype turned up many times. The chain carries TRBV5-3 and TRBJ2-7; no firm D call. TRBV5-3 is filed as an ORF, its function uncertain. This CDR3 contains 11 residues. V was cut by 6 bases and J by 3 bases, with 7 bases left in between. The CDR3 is CARKQGYEQYF. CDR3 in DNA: TGTGCCAGAAAACAAGGCTACGAGCAGTACTTC.

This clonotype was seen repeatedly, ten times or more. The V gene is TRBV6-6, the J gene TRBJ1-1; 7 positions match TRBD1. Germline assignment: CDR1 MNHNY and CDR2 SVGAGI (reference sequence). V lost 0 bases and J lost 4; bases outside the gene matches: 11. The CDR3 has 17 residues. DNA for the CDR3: TGTGCCAGCAGTTACTCGGGCACAGGGGCTAGAAGCACTGAAGCTTTCTTT. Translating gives CASSYSGTGARSTEAFF.

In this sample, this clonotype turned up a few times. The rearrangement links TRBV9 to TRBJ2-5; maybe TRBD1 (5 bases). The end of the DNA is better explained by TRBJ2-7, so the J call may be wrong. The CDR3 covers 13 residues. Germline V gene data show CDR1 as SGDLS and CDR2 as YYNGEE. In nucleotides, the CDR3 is TGTGCCAGCAGCGTAGAGGGGTGGAACGAGCAGTACTTC. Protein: CASSVEGWNEQYF.